This T cell receptor (beta chain) was identified in a study of shared clonotypes between healthy human individuals. Whole-study findings and limits: Only blood samples were collected, and tissue repertoires likely differ.

V lost 4 bases and J lost 4; bases outside the gene matches: 7. The CDR3 extends over 15 amino acids. Germline V gene sequence: CDR1 SEHNR, CDR2 FQNEAQ (reference sequence). Among the unsorted PBMC samples, replicate PCRs used roughly 300 ng DNA, 30,000 to 35,000 T cell genomes. Bulk PBMC genomic DNA spanned ten immunoSEQ deep plates. Data came from immunoSEQ multiplex PCR; TCRdb stores just in-frame clones and leaves some out. The profile shows about 490,000 clones, approximately 80% of them singletons. A word on this clone: Its specificity is not known.

The source of this sequence is a woman aged 40 to 50 in good health. Some clones in this sample may be carry-over from other donors' samples. Material: PBMCs. The V gene is TRBV7-9, the J gene TRBJ1-3; the match to TRBD1 covers 7 bases. CDR3 amino acids: CASSSLPGQGNTIYF. In DNA form, the CDR3 reads TGTGCCAGCAGCTCATTGCCGGGACAGGGAAACACCATATATTTT.